Below, one TCR beta chain is given with its context. Its antigen is undetermined. Germline CDR1 SGDLS, CDR2 YYNGEE. This CDR3 contains 14 residues. Trimming removed 3 bases from V and 5 bases from J; junction bases left unmatched: 4. These data belong to a study of cytomegalovirus exposure and HLA in healthy donors. Study conclusions and caveats: Researchers catalogued under 200 TCR beta chains as cytomegalovirus-associated. Reportedly, diagnosis of cytomegalovirus status by the classifier showed high specificity and sensitivity. In the 90 to 150 validation repertoires, more than 85% of cluster scores exceeded 0, per a later analysis.

Donors were drawn from the roughly 110-subject validation cohort, separate from the roughly 670-subject first cohort. The assay was immunoSEQ multiplex PCR, and TCRdb's table has in-frame clones only and misses some. The sample includes roughly 200,000 clones, roughly 77% seen only once; the top ten take 0.95% to 1.5%. This TCR was recovered from a woman aged 25 to 39 in good health and CMV-seronegative. This chain joins TRBV9 and TRBJ2-1; 8 bases agree with TRBD2. The sequenced material came from PBMCs. This CDR3 reads CASSAGTRNNEQFF. The CDR3, as DNA: TGTGCCAGCAGCGCCGGGACTAGGAACAATGAGCAGTTCTTC.